The 30 T cell receptor beta chains below all came from one sample that was sequenced in a study of human T cells and chemical hapten exposure. Stated time point: pre-sensitization, week 0. Treatment in this sample: therapeutic diphenylcyclopropenone sensitization with weekly scalp DPC. Each CDR3 protein gets one entry after TCRdb re-called the RACE reads with MiXCR. There are 380,000 or so distinct CDR3 sequences in the sample; over 5% occur only once, and approximately 8.2% lies in the top ten. The sequenced sample was whole blood, obtained in connection with sensitization to the hapten diphenylcyclopropenone (DPC). These receptors were collected from a woman under 30 with alopecia areata. Some clones in this sample may be carry-over from other donors' samples.

This clonotype was seen at least ten times. This chain connects TRBV7-9 to TRBJ2-5; D may be TRBD1 (5 bases). CDR1 is SEHNR and CDR2 is FQNEAQ in the germline V gene (reference sequence). The V end was cut by 3 bases, the J end by 4 bases, with 12 bases between. CDR3 length: 14 residues. In DNA, the CDR3 is TGTGCCAGCAGCTTGCAACAGGCCGGAGAGACCCAGTACTTC. Its translation: CASSLQQAGETQYF.

The chain has TRBV11-2 and TRBJ1-5; possible D gene TRBD1, 5 bases. The CDR3 sequence is 16 residues long. CDR1 and CDR2 from the germline V gene are SGHAT and FQNNGV. V gave up 4 bases and J gave up 7 bases, with 20 bases separating them. CDR3 DNA: TGTGCCAGCAGCTACGGCGGGCAGGGCGGACGCCAGCCCCAGCATTTT. It codes for CASSYGGQGGRQPQHF.

This clonotype was found many times. The chain is built from TRBV15 and TRBJ2-4, with TRBD1 matching over 8 bases. The junction had 10 bases not matched to a gene; V was cut back by 1 base and J by 8 bases. CDR3 length: 16 residues. CDR1 and CDR2 (germline): LNHNV, YYDKDF (reference sequence). The CDR3, as DNA: TGTGCCACCAGCAGAGTCTCAGGGGGCGTAAGGGACATTCAGTACTTC. The encoded protein is CATSRVSGGVRDIQYF.

With regard to this clonotype: One end of the junction fails to match germline, which may point to a read error. This sequence joins TRBV2 and TRBJ2-2, with a possible D match to TRBD1 (5 bases). Germline CDR1 reads SNHLY; CDR2 reads FYNNEI. This CDR3 has 14 residues. The CDR3 here is CASSEGVIGGELFF. CDR3 coding DNA: TGTGCCAGCAGCGAAGGGGTAATTGGCGGGGAGCTGTTTTTT.

This clonotype has just a few counts. The rearrangement uses TRBV4-3 and TRBJ1-5; D is ambiguous. Trimming took 0 bases from V and 0 from J, leaving 9 bases between them. This CDR3 contains 16 residues. CDR1 and CDR2 (germline): LGHNA, YSLEER. Written as DNA, the CDR3 is TGCGCCAGCAGCCAAGATCCCAGCTATAGCAATCAGCCCCAGCATTTT. Its protein product is CASSQDPSYSNQPQHF.

This clonotype was detected many times. The rearrangement joins TRBV27 to TRBJ1-5; possibly TRBD1 for D (6 bases). The CDR3 has 14 amino acids. Germline V gene lookup returns CDR1 MNHEY and CDR2 SMNVEV (reference sequence). V gave up 7 bases and J gave up 5 bases, with 15 bases separating them. The CDR3 DNA sequence: TGTGCCAGCACGGCGGGGGGCACTCATCAGCCCCAGCATTTT. This gives the protein CASTAGGTHQPQHF.

There are a few counts of this clonotype. The rearrangement joins TRBV18 to TRBJ2-1; 9 bases agree with TRBD1. The CDR3 sequence is 14 residues long. Trimming removed 3 bases from V and 6 bases from J; junction bases left unmatched: 3. The germline V gene has CDR1 KGHSH and CDR2 LQKENI. The CDR3 loop is CASSPQGQGNEQFF. In nucleotides, the CDR3 is TGTGCCAGCTCACCGCAGGGACAGGGCAATGAGCAGTTCTTC.

The rearrangement links TRBV7-9 to TRBJ2-7; D is unclear. Deletions cut 1 base from V and 6 bases from J, with 16 bases between. Germline values: CDR1 SEHNR, CDR2 FQNEAQ (reference sequence). This CDR3 spans 15 amino acids. Written as DNA, the CDR3 is TGTGCCAGCAGCTTAGGAAGAACAAGCTCCCTCGAGCAGTACTTC. Encoded protein: CASSLGRTSSLEQYF.

V and J are TRBV28 and TRBJ1-4; TRBD1 matches 10 bases. The length of the CDR3 is 18 residues. Unmatched junction bases numbered 11, after V lost 2 bases and J lost 5 bases. The germline gives CDR1 MDHEN, CDR2 SYDVKM. This chain's CDR3 is CASSLTGTGVSVNEKLFF. CDR3 nucleotides: TGTGCCAGCAGTTTAACCGGGACAGGGGTTTCGGTAAATGAAAAACTGTTTTTT.

In its sample, this clonotype was seen many times. This chain joins TRBV12-5 and TRBJ1-2; D remains ambiguous. Trimming stripped 0 bases from V and 4 bases from J, with 12 bases between. The CDR3 runs to 15 residues. Germline CDR1 LGHNT, CDR2 FRNRAP. CDR3 DNA: TGTGCTAGTGGTTTGGTACAGAAGGTCGGCTATGGCTACACCTTC. It is translated as CASGLVQKVGYGYTF.

This clonotype was recorded at least ten times. The chain joins TRBV11-1 to TRBJ2-3, with TRBD2 identical over 8 bases. Germline loops: CDR1 SGHAT, CDR2 FQDESV (reference sequence). The CDR3 has 17 amino acids. V lost 4 bases and J lost 6; bases outside the gene matches: 15. The chain's CDR3 is CASSSPASGGNFDTQYF. CDR3 sequence (DNA): TGTGCCAGCAGCTCCCCCGCGAGCGGGGGAAACTTTGATACGCAGTATTTT.

This clonotype was recorded many times. The chain employs TRBV29-1 and TRBJ2-3; D uncertain. V lost 4 bases, J lost 4 bases, and 12 bases lay in between. The V gene's germline CDR1 is SQVTM and CDR2 ANQGSEA. This CDR3 region has 13 residues. The CDR3 DNA reads TGCAGCGTTGGCACCCTACATGCAGATACGCAGTATTTT. Amino acids: CSVGTLHADTQYF.

This clonotype was seen a handful of times. J is TRBJ1-5 and V is TRBV28, with D uncertain. CDR1 is MDHEN, CDR2 SYDVKM, per germline. This CDR3 is built from 17 residues. Deletions cut 2 bases from V and 1 base from J, with 15 bases between. The CDR3 DNA reads TGTGCCAGCAGTTTAGGAGACGGCCTAGGGAGCAATCAGCCCCAGCATTTT. Translation gives CASSLGDGLGSNQPQHF.

This clonotype was seen more than once but under ten times. The CDR3 nucleotides are TGTGCCAGCACCACCGGCCCCAGGAGTAACTATGGCTACACCTTC. It specifies CASTTGPRSNYGYTF. The chain combines TRBV5-4 with TRBJ1-2; no definite D call. CDR3 length equals 15 residues. V lost 6 bases and J lost 1, with 16 bases in between. The germline CDR1 and CDR2 sequences are SGHNT and YYREEE (reference sequence).

In this sample, this clonotype turned up many times. The CDR3 region has the DNA TGTGCCAGCAGCTTAGATGGACAAATCACTGAAGCTTTCTTT. It translates to CASSLDGQITEAFF. The J gene is TRBJ1-1, the V gene TRBV7-2; a possible D gene is TRBD1 (5 bases). The CDR3 extends over 14 amino acids. Trimming shortened V by 1 base and J by 4 bases, and 10 bases separated the two germline ends. Germline CDR1 reads SGHTA; CDR2 reads FQGNSA.

This clonotype has a count of ten or more. This chain joins TRBV9 and TRBJ2-1; possibly TRBD1 for D (6 bases). This CDR3 has 15 amino acids. CDR1 and CDR2 from the germline V gene are SGDLS and YYNGEE. Deletions cut 2 bases from V and 0 bases from J, with 9 bases between. The chain's CDR3 is CASSVQGSSYNEQFF. DNA for the CDR3: TGTGCCAGCAGCGTTCAGGGGAGCTCCTACAATGAGCAGTTCTTC.

This clonotype was detected a few times. This sequence joins TRBV20-1 and TRBJ2-7, with no clear D. Germline lookup yields CDR1 DFQATT and CDR2 SNEGSKA (reference sequence). The CDR3 contains 14 residues. V gave up 0 bases and J gave up 3 bases, with 12 bases separating them. The DNA of the CDR3 is TGCAGTGCTAGAGATAGACGGAATAACTACGAGCAGTACTTC. The encoded protein is CSARDRRNNYEQYF.

The table lists this clonotype with many counts. The chain couples TRBV28 to TRBJ1-1; D unclear. Germline CDR1 reads MDHEN; CDR2 reads SYDVKM. V gave up 8 bases and J gave up 1 base, with 11 bases separating them. The CDR3 consists of 13 residues. CDR3 in DNA: TGTGCCAGCGGGAGACCCACGAACACTGAAGCTTTCTTT. It encodes CASGRPTNTEAFF.

This clonotype was recorded a few times. The chain recombines TRBV6-1 with TRBJ2-3; 8 nucleotides match TRBD1. The J segment lost 4 bases and the V segment lost 7 bases, leaving 4 bases of the junction unmatched. Germline V gene lookup returns CDR1 MNHNS and CDR2 SASEGT. The CDR3 is 13 amino acids. CDR3 nucleotide sequence: TGTGCCAGCACCAAACAGGGGGCAGATACGCAGTATTTT. It yields the protein CASTKQGADTQYF.

This clonotype was seen only a few times. This rearrangement joins TRBV28 to TRBJ2-3; 8 bases line up with TRBD1. Trimming removed 4 bases from V and 5 bases from J; junction bases left unmatched: 8. CDR1 MDHEN and CDR2 SYDVKM come from the germline V gene. The CDR3 length is 15 residues. The CDR3 bases are TGTGCCAGCAGTTATGGGGGGACAGGCGAAGATACGCAGTATTTT. Translation gives CASSYGGTGEDTQYF.

At least ten counts were recorded for this clonotype. V gene TRBV4-3 combines with J gene TRBJ2-1, with 9 bases matching TRBD2. V shed 1 base, J shed 8 bases, and the junction held 9 bases outside the gene matches. There are 16 residues in the CDR3. In germline, CDR1 is LGHNA, CDR2 YSLEER. The CDR3 DNA sequence: TGCGCCAGCAGCCAAGGGGCCGCTAGCGGGGTTGATGAGCAGTTCTTC. This encodes CASSQGAASGVDEQFF.

This clonotype occurred a few times. J is TRBJ1-1 and V is TRBV5-1; maybe TRBD1 (5 bases). Trimming shortened V by 2 bases and J by 6 bases, and 14 bases separated the two germline ends. The CDR3 consists of 14 residues. Germline lookup yields CDR1 SGHRS and CDR2 YFSETQ. In nucleotides, the CDR3 is TGCGCCAGCAGCTTAGGAACGGGGGTAGCTGAAGCTTTCTTT. Encoded protein: CASSLGTGVAEAFF.

The rearrangement uses TRBV6-6 and TRBJ1-5, with unresolved D. The V gene's germline CDR1 is MNHNY and CDR2 SVGAGI (reference sequence). The length of the CDR3 is 14 residues. V was pared by 0 bases and J by 5 bases, with 8 bases between. The CDR3 is CASSYSLVHQPQHF. The CDR3 DNA follows: TGTGCCAGCAGTTACTCCCTGGTCCATCAGCCCCAGCATTTT.

The table lists this clonotype with a few counts. The CDR3 region has the DNA TGTGCCAGCAGTTTAGGTTCCGTAGCGGGGCAGTACTTC. It specifies CASSLGSVAGQYF. The chain is built from TRBV27 and TRBJ2-7; 7 positions match TRBD2. Germline V CDR1 and CDR2: MNHEY, SMNVEV (reference sequence). Germline trimming cut 2 bases from V and 9 bases from J; bases unmatched to any gene: 7. The CDR3 is 13 amino acids.

This clonotype was observed a handful of times. V and J are TRBV14 and TRBJ1-1, with D possibly TRBD1 on 5 matching bases. The ends were cut back, 2 bases at V and 2 bases at J, with 15 bases in the middle. This CDR3 spans 16 amino acids. Looked up from germline, CDR1 is SGHDN and CDR2 is FVKESK. The CDR3: CASSQLPGLRNTEAFF. DNA for the CDR3: TGTGCCAGCAGCCAACTTCCGGGACTGCGAAACACTGAAGCTTTCTTT.

This clonotype was observed a handful of times. The DNA for the CDR3 is TGTGCCAGCAGGCGTACAGGAAACACCATATATTTT. The encoded protein is CASRRTGNTIYF. This sequence joins TRBV12-3 or TRBV12-4 and TRBJ1-3; D not resolved. This CDR3 has 12 amino acids. V was pared by 6 bases and J by 4 bases, with 7 bases between.

CDR3 bases: TGCGCCAGCAGCCAGGGTCCGGGGAGTACCTCCTACAATGAGCAGTTCTTC. Encoded protein: CASSQGPGSTSYNEQFF. The chain has TRBV4-1 and TRBJ2-1; D might be TRBD2 (5 bases). This CDR3 is built from 17 residues. Germline V gives CDR1 MGHRA, CDR2 YSYEKL. Trimming removed 3 bases from V and 0 bases from J, with 15 bases in between.

This clonotype was seen ten or more times. The V gene is TRBV6-5, the J gene TRBJ2-7, with 8 bases that match TRBD2. The V and J ends lost 6 bases and 3 bases, in that order; junction bases with no gene match: 7. The CDR3 totals 14 residues. The germline V gene has CDR1 MNHEY and CDR2 SVGAGI. The chain's CDR3 is CASSVGGVVYEQYF. CDR3 DNA sequence: TGTGCCAGCAGCGTCGGGGGGGTAGTCTACGAGCAGTACTTC.

This clonotype was observed many times. The rearrangement links TRBV6-5 to TRBJ1-4, with 8 positions matching TRBD1. The CDR3 has 15 amino acids. Germline V lookup: CDR1 MNHEY, CDR2 SVGAGI. The trim removed 0 bases at V and 6 bases at J, leaving 3 bases unmatched. This CDR3 reads CASSYSPTGDEKLFF. The CDR3 bases are TGTGCCAGCAGTTACTCCCCGACAGGGGATGAAAAACTGTTTTTT.

The chain employs TRBV6-2 or TRBV6-3 and TRBJ2-7; 9 bases map to TRBD1. The V gene end was trimmed by 6 bases and the J gene end by 0 bases; junction bases not matched to a gene: 9. CDR3 size: 16 residues. Germline CDR1 MNHEY, CDR2 SVGEGT. The DNA of the CDR3 is TGTGCCAGCAGCCACGGACAGGGGCGTAACTCCTACGAGCAGTACTTC. Translation: CASSHGQGRNSYEQYF.